The sequence of this TCR beta chain was determined in a study of blood T cell repertoires in COVID-19. The wider study: Spain, Italy and the United States supplied samples that represented acute and convalescent COVID-19. The analysed material was cDNA or gDNA that came from T cells, B-cell-depleted T cells, or PBMCs.

The CDR3 length is 16 residues. Germline values: CDR1 MNHEY, CDR2 SMNVEV (reference sequence). V was pared by 3 bases and J by 0 bases, with 12 bases between. Clones were sequenced by immunoSEQ multiplex PCR, and TCRdb holds only the in-frame ones, with some missing. The sample holds 200,000 to 250,000 clones, around 83% seen once. This clonotype was sampled from a man aged 50 to 59 who had recovered from COVID-19. Sample: peripheral blood. J is TRBJ2-4 and V is TRBV27; D unresolved. CDR3 coding DNA: TGTGCCAGCAGTTTCGCTATGGGCTTAGCCAAAAACATTCAGTACTTC. This translates into CASSFAMGLAKNIQYF.